This TCR beta chain was profiled in a study of blood T cells in healthy people across ages. Each donor had about 9.6 milliliters of peripheral blood drawn. The authors extracted at least 5 micrograms of total RNA per sample. This CDR3 has 15 residues. V lost 5 bases and J lost 13, with 24 bases in between. Germline CDR1 reads SNHLY; CDR2 reads FYNNEI. A second roughly 7 to 12 cycle PCR used barcoded and J-beta primers. TCRdb ran MiXCR on the 5' RACE reads and lists one entry per CDR3 protein. The sample consists of fewer than 2 million distinct CDR3 sequences, about 39% of them appearing once. This receptor was taken from a human donor in good health. Source material: blood. The rearrangement joins TRBV2 to TRBJ2-1, with D possibly being TRBD1 (6 bases). The CDR3 sequence is CASSFTGPPGETQFF. The DNA for the CDR3 is TGTGCCAGCAGTTTCACGGGCCCCCCAGGGGAGACCCAGTTCTTC.